Sequencing of this T cell receptor beta chain was carried out in a study of response to subunit inactivated influenza vaccine. With 3 bases removed from V and 5 bases from J, the gap between germline ends came to 16 bases. CDR1 and CDR2 from the germline V gene are MDHEN and SYDVKM. This CDR3 is 15 amino acids long. TCRdb fed the RT-PCR reads into MiXCR, producing one record per CDR3 protein. The table includes over 450,000 distinct CDR3 sequences, approximately 13% detected once. This sample comprised PBMCs from blood, obtained about 40 days after vaccination. The sequence was obtained from a man aged 45-65 years who received an inactivated influenza vaccine. V usage is TRBV28 and J usage is TRBJ1-2; possibly TRBD1 for D (5 bases). CDR3 coding DNA: TGTGCCAGCAGTTTTGGGCAGGGAAAGTATTATGGCTACACCTTC. This gives the protein CASSFGQGKYYGYTF.